This entry is about one T cell receptor beta chain. What it binds is unknown. CDR1 is LNHDA, CDR2 SQIVND, per germline (reference sequence). The CDR3 spans 17 residues. With V trimmed by 0 bases and J by 0 bases, 5 bases remained unmatched. The record originates from a study of cytomegalovirus exposure and HLA in healthy donors. Primers included in the PCR were 60 Vbeta and 13 Jbeta primers. TCRdb's table, derived via immunoSEQ multiplex PCR, lists solely in-frame clones and lacks some. The data hold over 120,000 clones, with 80% observed a single time. Study outcomes and limitations: Productive rates of about 87% or about 30% were seen for most TCR beta V segments in an earlier analysis.

The sample consisted of PBMCs. This TCR came from a man aged 40-49 years in good health and CMV-seronegative. The chain has TRBV19 and TRBJ1-1, with TRBD1 identical over 9 bases. The CDR3 sequence is CASSIDLGTGLNTEAFF. Written as DNA, the CDR3 is TGTGCCAGTAGTATAGATCTAGGGACAGGGCTGAACACTGAAGCTTTCTTT.